This TCR beta chain emerged from a study of blood T cells in healthy people across ages (dated by TCRdb to between 2015 and 2017). About the investigation overall: In model experiments, roughly one uniquely barcoded TCR beta cDNA molecule per two T cells was captured by template switching. Donors were grouped into four age groups: young (average approximately 15 years), middle-aged (approximately 41), aged (around 56) and long-lived (approximately 81). Using deep sequencing normalized with unique cDNA molecular identifiers, the study measured how TCR beta repertoire diversity changes with age. Two additional independent replicas of 1 million unique cDNA reads from the same blood draw were analyzed for two donors (one aged 18 to 29 and one aged 80 or older).

Results and caveats for the whole study, not just this receptor: Because profiling used bulk unsorted PBMCs, naive and antigen-experienced compartments could not be compared conclusively. Observed TCR beta diversity per million T cells fell roughly linearly with age, and a significant reduction was already apparent by age around 40. Estimates of total diversity based on one million sequenced T cells were regarded as lower bounds and as underestimates. Because the CMV infection status of the donors was unknown, age-related changes in expanded clonotypes may potentially have been confounded. The percentage of naive T cells measured by flow cytometry correlated strongly with observed TCR beta diversity. Compared with the aged group, the long-lived group had more naive CD4+ T cells, fewer expanded clones and increased TCR diversity, a pattern suggesting age selection.

Donors were under 40 systemically healthy Caucasian individuals from Russia aged roughly 6 to 95 years. Around 10 milliliters of peripheral blood were collected from each donor into EDTA-treated Vacutainer tubes. Ficoll-Paque density-gradient centrifugation was used to isolate PBMCs, with at least 6.5 million obtained per sample. Total RNA was extracted from PBMCs with Trizol reagent, with at least 5.5 micrograms obtained per sample. The percentages of naive CD45RAhigh/CD27high T cells were determined by flow cytometry on a PBMC aliquot from every donor. In the germline V gene, CDR1 corresponds to MGHDK and CDR2 to SYGVNS. Counted from cysteine to phenylalanine, this CDR3 has 15 amino acids. The kept DNA is CDR3 alone, 45 bases in frame from the first base. Trimmed from V: 8 bases; trimmed from J: 3 bases; junction bases lacking a gene match: 10. The protocol used for the library was 5' RACE. Data came from an Illumina HiSeq 2500. The second PCR ran for about 7 to 11 cycles and used a J-beta primer mix along with a sample-barcoded 5' primer. A template-switch 5' adaptor carrying 12 random nucleotides introduced a unique molecular identifier onto each TCR beta cDNA molecule. At least 2.5 million CDR3-containing paired-end reads were obtained from each sample. First-strand cDNA synthesis was performed from all RNA using the Mint cDNA synthesis kit, with priming by a TRBC-specific oligonucleotide. All cDNA was treated with uracil-DNA glycosylase and then went through a first 18-cycle PCR with the universal primers M1SS and BC2_uni_R. Under the source paper's analysis protocol: Each sample was normalized by randomly selecting 1 million high-quality reads, each carrying a distinct molecular identifier. Instead of being binned into consensus sequences, reads with shared molecular identifiers were discarded. MiTCR, set to a Q25 quality threshold and the strictest error-elimination algorithm, was used for CDR3 identification, clonotype clustering and error correction. A nonparametric unseen species model with Euler transformation was used to estimate lower-bound total TCR beta diversity. Through fastp at Q25 and MiXCR, TCRdb rebuilt clones from the public reads, retaining in-frame beta chains. Rows with a matching CDR3 protein are joined into one entry that keeps the most common DNA and genes. In this record, the V and J calls reflect TCRdb's handling and not the investigators' own analysis. The sample has fewer than 1,200,000 distinct CDR3 sequences on record, approximately 26% of them singletons. The top ten hold about 0.72% of the sample.

This clonotype has more than one count but fewer than ten. Its cognate antigen has yet to be identified. Qualities for individual bases were not recorded, and no much larger clone is one base off. These data also featured in a second study, about T cells of mothers and their children. Per the second study: The donors were nine systemically healthy Caucasian individuals, made up of three mothers and their six children. cDNA synthesis used all of the extracted RNA, with approximately 1.4 ug of RNA in each 15 ul reaction. Sample barcodes and 2-4 random nucleotides were added via the M1S primer in the second PCR. Over 8 million TCR beta CDR3 reads were obtained for each mother, and 2.7 million or so reads were obtained for each child. In both related and unrelated pairs, thymic selection shapes the output of TCR recombination in a similar way, with inherited differences having only a minor effect. Normalized repertoire overlap was always found to be slightly, but never significantly, higher in related mother-child pairs than in unrelated mother-child pairs. No persistent microchimeric T cell clones were detected, at a sensitivity of 90 to 100 clones per million clonotypes. Deep NGS was used in the study to compare the TCR beta repertoires of mothers and children and to look for features that separate related mother-child pairs from unrelated individuals. The mean age was about 38 +/- 4 years for the mothers and roughly 11 +/- 4 years for the children. After adapter ligation with NEBNext reagents, the libraries were sequenced on Illumina HiSeq 2000 with 100+100 nt paired-end reads. To prevent cross-contamination, the mother and child libraries were prepared a month apart and were sequenced in separate runs. Between roughly 450,000 and 2,200,000 distinct TCR beta clonotypes were identified per donor. Naive TCR beta clonotypes were estimated from low-frequency clonotypes matched to each donor's FACS-determined naive share, without sorting.

The sequenced material came from blood. The receptor was isolated from a girl aged 2-10 years in good health. In this chain, TRBV25-1 is recombined with TRBJ1-2, with 9 junctional bases fitting TRBD1. Read as DNA, the sequence is TGTGCCAGCTCCTCCCCGGGACAGGGCTACTATGGCTACACCTTC. It is translated as CASSSPGQGYYGYTF.